The 20 T cell receptor beta chains presented below share a single source sample, sequenced in a study of T cell responses to AZD1222 COVID-19 vaccine. Sequencing used immunoSEQ multiplex PCR; TCRdb keeps in-frame clones, though not all of them. Here the sample spans 95,000 to 150,000 clones, 80% to 90% being singletons. The sample here was peripheral blood, taken on day 0 of AZD1222 vaccination. Source of these receptors: an adult in good health.

The rearrangement links TRBV15 to TRBJ1-1; no reliable D call. Between the trimmed V and J ends, which lost 8 bases and 1 base, there was a span of 11 bases. This CDR3 has 13 amino acids. Looked up from germline, CDR1 is LNHNV and CDR2 is YYDKDF (reference sequence). The CDR3 protein is CATGYRKNTEAFF. CDR3 coding DNA: TGTGCCACCGGGTATCGGAAGAACACTGAAGCTTTCTTT.

CDR3 in DNA: TGTGCCAGCAGCTTAGTGGGGACTAACTACGAGCAGTACTTC. The encoded protein is CASSLVGTNYEQYF. The chain joins TRBV7-8 to TRBJ2-7; 7 bases map to TRBD2. The trim removed 1 base at V and 3 bases at J, leaving 3 bases unmatched. The CDR3 contains 14 residues. Germline CDR1 is SGHVS and CDR2 is FQNEAQ.

The chain combines TRBV18 with TRBJ2-2; a weak D match, TRBD2 (6 bases). Germline loops: CDR1 KGHSH, CDR2 LQKENI. V gave up 6 bases and J gave up 1 base, with 9 bases separating them. CDR3 size: 14 residues. In DNA form, the CDR3 reads TGTGCCAGCTCTCCTAGCGAGAACACCGGGGAGCTGTTTTTT. The encoded protein is CASSPSENTGELFF.

J is TRBJ2-5 and V is TRBV12-3 or TRBV12-4; D is unclear. The CDR3 is 12 residues long. Trimming took off 7 bases at V and 8 bases at J, with 14 bases between the two ends. The CDR3 is CASTWTGQTQYF. In DNA form, the CDR3 reads TGTGCCAGCACGTGGACCGGTCAAACCCAGTACTTC.

The chain links TRBV5-1 to TRBJ2-1, with 7 nucleotides matching TRBD2. The CDR3 runs to 16 residues. CDR1 and CDR2 (germline): SGHRS, YFSETQ. Trimming at V came to 0 bases and at J to 0 bases, leaving 3 bases not matched to a gene. CDR3 DNA sequence: TGCGCCAGCAGCTTGGGAGCGGGGCCCTCCTACAATGAGCAGTTCTTC. It is translated as CASSLGAGPSYNEQFF.

The chain joins TRBV19 to TRBJ2-4, with 7 bases lining up with TRBD1. Germline CDR1 LNHDA, CDR2 SQIVND (reference sequence). V lost 0 bases, J lost 0 bases, and 5 bases stayed unmatched. The CDR3 consists of 17 residues. The CDR3 DNA sequence: TGTGCCAGTAGTATAGAAACAGGGGCCGGAGCCAAAAACATTCAGTACTTC. Protein sequence: CASSIETGAGAKNIQYF.

The V gene is TRBV5-1, the J gene TRBJ1-4, with D tentatively TRBD1 (5 bases). With 4 bases removed from V and 15 bases from J, the gap between germline ends came to 19 bases. The CDR3 totals 13 residues. The germline V gene has CDR1 SGHRS and CDR2 YFSETQ. The CDR3: CASSPGLGTGVFF. The DNA of the CDR3 is TGCGCCAGCAGCCCCGGACTGGGGACGGGAGTGTTTTTT.

V and J are TRBV19 and TRBJ1-5; TRBD1 agrees at 8 bases. J was trimmed by 5 bases and V by 9 bases; bases with no gene match: 15. The CDR3 loop spans 16 amino acids. Germline CDR1 and CDR2: LNHDA and SQIVND (reference sequence). The chain's CDR3 is CASTPLVDRGYQPQHF. CDR3 in DNA: TGTGCCAGCACCCCCCTTGTCGACAGGGGATATCAGCCCCAGCATTTT.

The V call is TRBV6-2 or TRBV6-3, the J call TRBJ1-1; D remains ambiguous. The germline V gene has CDR1 MNHEY and CDR2 SVGEGT. The CDR3 runs 11 residues. Trimming pared 6 bases from V and 11 bases from J, leaving 13 bases between. The CDR3 protein is CASSVWLGAFF. CDR3 DNA sequence: TGTGCCAGCAGCGTTTGGCTGGGGGCTTTCTTT.

The CDR3 DNA sequence: TGTGCCAGCAGGTCGGGGGGGCCATCCCACAATGAGCAGTTCTTC. Amino acid sequence: CASRSGGPSHNEQFF. V is TRBV6-6 and J is TRBJ2-1; 8 positions match TRBD2. Trimming at V came to 6 bases and at J to 5 bases, leaving 9 bases not matched to a gene. The CDR3 spans 15 residues. Looked up from germline, CDR1 is MNHNY and CDR2 is SVGAGI (reference sequence).

This chain joins TRBV9 and TRBJ1-3, with 10 bases aligning to TRBD1. J gave up 0 bases and V 0 bases, and 3 bases lay outside the gene matches. This CDR3 is 17 amino acids long. Germline V gene lookup returns CDR1 SGDLS and CDR2 YYNGEE. The CDR3 DNA reads as TGTGCCAGCAGCGTAGGCGGGACAGGGGTCTCTGGAAACACCATATATTTT. It specifies CASSVGGTGVSGNTIYF.

The chain joins TRBV7-9 to TRBJ2-7; 7 bases map to TRBD2. CDR3 length: 14 amino acids. The germline V gene has CDR1 SEHNR and CDR2 FQNEAQ (reference sequence). V lost 3 bases and J lost 7; bases outside the gene matches: 9. The CDR3 protein is CASSLPLLASEQYF. The CDR3 region has the DNA TGTGCCAGCAGCTTGCCGCTACTAGCGAGTGAGCAGTACTTC. The full variable domain, with the rest looked up from reference TRBV7-9 and TRBJ2-7, is DTGVSQNPRHKITKRGQNVTFRCDPISEHNRLYWYRQTLGQGPEFLTYFQNEAQLEKSRLLSDRFSAERPKGSFSTLEIQRTEQGDSAMYLCASSLPLLASEQYFGPGTRLTVT.

This clone was seen just once. This chain joins TRBV18 and TRBJ1-1; TRBD1 might be the D (6 bases). The CDR3 length is 14 residues. Germline V gene lookup returns CDR1 KGHSH and CDR2 LQKENI. Trimming left V 4 bases short and J 1 base short, with 10 bases between. Here the CDR3 reads CASSLGGQNTEAFF. CDR3 coding DNA: TGTGCCAGCTCACTGGGGGGACAGAACACTGAAGCTTTCTTT. Based on the CDR3 plus reference TRBV18 and TRBJ1-1, the full variable domain is NAGVMQNPRHLVRRRGQEARLRCSPMKGHSHVYWYRQLPEEGLKFMVYLQKENIIDESGMPKERFSAEFPKEGPSILRIQQVVRGDSAAYFCASSLGGQNTEAFFGQGTRLTVV.

The CDR3 loop is CASSRDERGETQYF. Written as DNA, the CDR3 is TGTGCCAGCAGCAGGGACGAGAGGGGGGAGACCCAGTACTTC. The chain joins TRBV5-4 to TRBJ2-5; D possibly corresponds to TRBD1 (6 bases). Trimming removed 4 bases at V and 5 bases at J, with 15 bases between. The CDR3 loop spans 14 amino acids. Germline CDR1 and CDR2: SGHNT and YYREEE (reference sequence).

The V call is TRBV5-4, the J call TRBJ2-3; D remains ambiguous. Trimming removed 4 bases at V and 2 bases at J, with 17 bases between. The CDR3 totals 16 residues. The V gene's germline CDR1 is SGHNT and CDR2 YYREEE (reference sequence). Written as DNA, the CDR3 is TGTGCCAGCAGCGCCTGGTTGAGTGGGATCACAGATACGCAGTATTTT. Translation: CASSAWLSGITDTQYF.

The CDR3 here is CASSSWGDTQYF. CDR3 DNA sequence: TGCGCCAGCAGCTCCTGGGGGGATACGCAGTATTTT. V gene TRBV4-3 combines with J gene TRBJ2-3; D may be TRBD1 or TRBD2 (5 bases each). CDR1 is LGHNA and CDR2 is YSLEER in the germline V gene. This CDR3 has 12 amino acids. The V end was cut by 5 bases, the J end by 6 bases, with 9 bases between.

The V gene is TRBV6-5, the J gene TRBJ1-5, with D tentatively TRBD1 (6 bases). The CDR3 contains 13 residues. V was cut by 8 bases and J by 6 bases, with 14 bases left in between. The V gene's germline CDR1 is MNHEY and CDR2 SVGAGI. CDR3 amino acids: CASYGGLTQPQHF. In DNA form, the CDR3 reads TGTGCCAGCTACGGGGGGCTCACTCAGCCCCAGCATTTT.

The rearrangement joins TRBV5-8 to TRBJ2-1; 8 bases are shared with TRBD1. Trimming at V came to 2 bases and at J to 7 bases, leaving 8 bases not matched to a gene. Germline CDR1 and CDR2: SGHTS and YDEGEE. This CDR3 contains 15 residues. The CDR3 DNA follows: TGTGCCAGCAGCTTTGGGACAGGACGTAGAAATGAGCAGTTCTTC. It specifies CASSFGTGRRNEQFF.

The V and J genes are TRBV13 and TRBJ1-1; a possible D gene is TRBD1 (5 bases). V shed 8 bases and J shed 8 bases, with 15 bases lying between them. This CDR3 contains 12 residues. Per the germline V gene, CDR1 is PRHDT and CDR2 is FYEKMQ (reference sequence). CDR3 loop: CASARGTAEAFF. In nucleotides, the CDR3 is TGTGCCAGCGCCCGAGGGACGGCGGAAGCTTTCTTT.

The J gene is TRBJ2-1, the V gene TRBV14; 13 bases agree with TRBD2. Germline trimming cut 4 bases from V and 12 bases from J; bases unmatched to any gene: 9. The CDR3 totals 15 residues. CDR1 and CDR2 from the germline V gene are SGHDN and FVKESK. DNA for the CDR3: TGTGCCAGCAGCCCAGGACTAGCGGGGGAAAGAACGCAGTTCTTC. Encoded protein: CASSPGLAGERTQFF.